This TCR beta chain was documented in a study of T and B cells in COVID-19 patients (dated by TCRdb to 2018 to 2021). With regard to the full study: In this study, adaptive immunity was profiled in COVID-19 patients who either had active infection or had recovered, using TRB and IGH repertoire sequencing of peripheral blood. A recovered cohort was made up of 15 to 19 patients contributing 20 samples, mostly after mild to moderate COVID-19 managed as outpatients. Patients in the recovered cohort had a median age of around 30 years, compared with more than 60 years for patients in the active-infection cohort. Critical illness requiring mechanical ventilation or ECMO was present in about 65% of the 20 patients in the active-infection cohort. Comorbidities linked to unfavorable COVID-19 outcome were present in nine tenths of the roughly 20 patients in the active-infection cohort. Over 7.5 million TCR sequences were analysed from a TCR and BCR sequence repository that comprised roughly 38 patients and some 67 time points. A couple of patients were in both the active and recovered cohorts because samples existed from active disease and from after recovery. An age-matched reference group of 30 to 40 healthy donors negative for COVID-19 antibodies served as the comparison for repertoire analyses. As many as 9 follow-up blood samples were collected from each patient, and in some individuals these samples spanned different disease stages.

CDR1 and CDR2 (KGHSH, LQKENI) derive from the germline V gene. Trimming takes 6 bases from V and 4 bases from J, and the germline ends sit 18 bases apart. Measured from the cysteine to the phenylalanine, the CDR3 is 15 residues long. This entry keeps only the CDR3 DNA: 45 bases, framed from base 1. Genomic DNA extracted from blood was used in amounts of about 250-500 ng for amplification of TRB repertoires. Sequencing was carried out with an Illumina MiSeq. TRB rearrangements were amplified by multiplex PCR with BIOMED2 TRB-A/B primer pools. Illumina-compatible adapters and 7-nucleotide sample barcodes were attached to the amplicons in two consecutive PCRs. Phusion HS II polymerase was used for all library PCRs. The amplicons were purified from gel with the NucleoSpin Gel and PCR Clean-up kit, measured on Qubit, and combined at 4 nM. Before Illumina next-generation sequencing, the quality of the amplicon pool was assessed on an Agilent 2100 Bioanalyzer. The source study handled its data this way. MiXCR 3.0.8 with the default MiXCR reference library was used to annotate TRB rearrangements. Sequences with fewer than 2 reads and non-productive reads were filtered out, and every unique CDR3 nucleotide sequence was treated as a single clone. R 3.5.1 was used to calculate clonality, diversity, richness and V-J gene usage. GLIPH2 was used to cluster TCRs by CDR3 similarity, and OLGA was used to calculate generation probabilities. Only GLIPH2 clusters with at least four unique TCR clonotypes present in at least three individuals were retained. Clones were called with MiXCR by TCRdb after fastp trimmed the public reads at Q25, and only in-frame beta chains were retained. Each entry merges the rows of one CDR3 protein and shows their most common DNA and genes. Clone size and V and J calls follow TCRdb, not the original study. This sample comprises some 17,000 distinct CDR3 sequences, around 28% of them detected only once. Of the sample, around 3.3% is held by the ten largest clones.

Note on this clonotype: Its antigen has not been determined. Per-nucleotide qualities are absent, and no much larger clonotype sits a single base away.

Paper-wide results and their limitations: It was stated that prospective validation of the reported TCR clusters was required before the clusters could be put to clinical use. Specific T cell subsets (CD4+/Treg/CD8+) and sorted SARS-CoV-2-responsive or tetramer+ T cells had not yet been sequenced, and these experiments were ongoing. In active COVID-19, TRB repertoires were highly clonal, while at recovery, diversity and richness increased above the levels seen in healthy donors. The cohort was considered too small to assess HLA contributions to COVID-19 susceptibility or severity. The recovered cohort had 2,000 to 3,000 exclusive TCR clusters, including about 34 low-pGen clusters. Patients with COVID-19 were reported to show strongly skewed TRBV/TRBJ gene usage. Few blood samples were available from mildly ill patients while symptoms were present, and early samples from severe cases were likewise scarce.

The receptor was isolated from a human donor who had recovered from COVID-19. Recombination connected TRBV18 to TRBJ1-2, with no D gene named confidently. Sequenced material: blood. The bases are TGTGCCAGCTCCCCCTTGGATGAGGCGGGCTATGGCTACACCTTC. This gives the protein CASSPLDEAGYGYTF. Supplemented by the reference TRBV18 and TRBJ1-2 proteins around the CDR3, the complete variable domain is NAGVMQNPRHLVRRRGQEARLRCSPMKGHSHVYWYRQLPEEGLKFMVYLQKENIIDESGMPKERFSAEFPKEGPSILRIQQVVRGDSAAYFCASSPLDEAGYGYTFGSGTRLTVV.